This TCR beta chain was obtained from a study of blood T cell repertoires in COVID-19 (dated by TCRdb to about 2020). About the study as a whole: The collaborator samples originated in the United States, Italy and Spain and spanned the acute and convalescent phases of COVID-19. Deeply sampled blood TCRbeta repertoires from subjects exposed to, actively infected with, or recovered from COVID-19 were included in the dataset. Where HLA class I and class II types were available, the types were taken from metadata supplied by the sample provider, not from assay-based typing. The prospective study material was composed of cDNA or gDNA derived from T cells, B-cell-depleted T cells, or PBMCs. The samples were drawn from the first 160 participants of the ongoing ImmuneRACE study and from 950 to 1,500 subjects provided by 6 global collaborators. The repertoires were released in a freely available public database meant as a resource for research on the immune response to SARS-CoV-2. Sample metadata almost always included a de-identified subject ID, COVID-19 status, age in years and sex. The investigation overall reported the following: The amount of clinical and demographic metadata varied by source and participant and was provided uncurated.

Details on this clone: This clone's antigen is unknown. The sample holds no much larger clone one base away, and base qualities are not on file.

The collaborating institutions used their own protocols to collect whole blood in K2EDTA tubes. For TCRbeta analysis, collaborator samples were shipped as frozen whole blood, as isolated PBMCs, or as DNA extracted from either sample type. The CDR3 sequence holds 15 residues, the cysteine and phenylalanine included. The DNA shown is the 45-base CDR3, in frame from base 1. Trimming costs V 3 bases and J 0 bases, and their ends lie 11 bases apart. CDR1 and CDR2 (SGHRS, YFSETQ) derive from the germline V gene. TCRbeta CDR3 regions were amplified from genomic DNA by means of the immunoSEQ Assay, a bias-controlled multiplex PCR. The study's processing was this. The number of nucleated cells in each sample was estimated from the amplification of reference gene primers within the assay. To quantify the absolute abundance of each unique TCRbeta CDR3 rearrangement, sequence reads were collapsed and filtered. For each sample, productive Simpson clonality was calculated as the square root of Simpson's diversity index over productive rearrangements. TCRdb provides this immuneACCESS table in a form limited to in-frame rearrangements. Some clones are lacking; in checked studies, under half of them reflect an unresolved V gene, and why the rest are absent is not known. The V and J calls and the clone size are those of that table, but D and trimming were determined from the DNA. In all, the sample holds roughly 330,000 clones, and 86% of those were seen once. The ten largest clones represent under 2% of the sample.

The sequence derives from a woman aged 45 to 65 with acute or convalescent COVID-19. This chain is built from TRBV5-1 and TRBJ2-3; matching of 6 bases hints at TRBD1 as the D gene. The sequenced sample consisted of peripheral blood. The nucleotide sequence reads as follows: TGCGCCAGCAGCTGGCAGGGGTCAAGCACAGATACGCAGTATTTT. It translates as CASSWQGSSTDTQYF.